Sequencing of this T cell receptor beta chain was carried out in a study of blood T cell repertoires in COVID-19. Study-wide context: Samples representing acute and convalescent COVID-19 were sourced from the United States, Italy and Spain. PBMCs, B-cell-depleted T cells, or T cells provided the cDNA or gDNA that made up the material.

Some clones are missing from TCRdb's copy, which holds only in-frame ones; the method was immunoSEQ multiplex PCR. The sample lists roughly 350,000 clones; over 75% were seen once. From germline, CDR1 is SGDLS and CDR2 YYNGEE. The CDR3 extends over 15 amino acids. Trimming removed 1 base from V and 0 bases from J, with 10 bases in between. J is TRBJ1-1 and V is TRBV9; D gene uncertain. Sequenced material: peripheral blood. This receptor was identified in a woman in her 50s with active or convalescent COVID-19. The CDR3 DNA sequence: TGTGCCAGCAGCGTATCCACAGCCCTGAACACTGAAGCTTTCTTT. The encoded protein is CASSVSTALNTEAFF.